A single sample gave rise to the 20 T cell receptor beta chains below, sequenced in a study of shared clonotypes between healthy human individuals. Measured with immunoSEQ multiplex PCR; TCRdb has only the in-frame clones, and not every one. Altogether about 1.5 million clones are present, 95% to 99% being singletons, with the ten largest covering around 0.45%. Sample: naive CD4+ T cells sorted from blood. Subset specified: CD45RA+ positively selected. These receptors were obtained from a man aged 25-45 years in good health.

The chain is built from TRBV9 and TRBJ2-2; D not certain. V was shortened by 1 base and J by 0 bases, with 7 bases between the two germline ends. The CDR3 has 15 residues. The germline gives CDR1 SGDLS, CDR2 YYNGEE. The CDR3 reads CASSVTNSNTGELFF. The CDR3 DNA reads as TGTGCCAGCAGCGTAACGAATTCGAACACCGGGGAGCTGTTTTTT.

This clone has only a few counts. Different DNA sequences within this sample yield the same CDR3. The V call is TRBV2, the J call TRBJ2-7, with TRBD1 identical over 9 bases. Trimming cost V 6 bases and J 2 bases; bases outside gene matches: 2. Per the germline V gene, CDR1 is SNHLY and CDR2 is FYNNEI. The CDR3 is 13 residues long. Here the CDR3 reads CASSRQGAYEQYF. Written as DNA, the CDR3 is TGTGCCAGCAGCCGACAGGGGGCCTACGAGCAGTACTTC.

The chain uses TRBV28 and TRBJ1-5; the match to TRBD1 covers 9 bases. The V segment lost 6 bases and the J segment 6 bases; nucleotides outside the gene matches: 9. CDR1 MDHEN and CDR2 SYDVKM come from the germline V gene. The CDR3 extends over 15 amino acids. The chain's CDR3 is CASSTGNRGRQPQHF. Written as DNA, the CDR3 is TGTGCCAGCAGCACTGGAAACAGGGGGCGTCAGCCCCAGCATTTT.

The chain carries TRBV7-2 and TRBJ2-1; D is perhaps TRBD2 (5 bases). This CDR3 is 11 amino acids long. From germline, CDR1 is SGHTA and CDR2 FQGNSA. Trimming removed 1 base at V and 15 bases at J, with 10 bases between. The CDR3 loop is CASSLVSSLFF. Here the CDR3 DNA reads TGTGCCAGCAGCTTAGTTTCTAGCCTGTTCTTC.

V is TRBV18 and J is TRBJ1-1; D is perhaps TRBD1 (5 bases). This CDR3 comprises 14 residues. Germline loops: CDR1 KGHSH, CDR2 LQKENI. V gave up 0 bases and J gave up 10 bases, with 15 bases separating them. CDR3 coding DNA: TGTGCCAGCTCACCACCACCAGGGTTGGGTGCAGCTTTCTTT. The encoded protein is CASSPPPGLGAAFF.

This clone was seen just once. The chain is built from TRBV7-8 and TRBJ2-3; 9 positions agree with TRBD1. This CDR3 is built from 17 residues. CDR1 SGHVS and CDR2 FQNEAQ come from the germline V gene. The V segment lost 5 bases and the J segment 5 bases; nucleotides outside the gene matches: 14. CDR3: CASSPVRGQGSGDTQYF. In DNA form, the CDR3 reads TGTGCCAGCAGCCCCGTGAGGGGACAGGGTTCCGGAGATACGCAGTATTTT.

CDR3 sequence: CASSLSSSLAWQYEQYF. The CDR3 bases are TGTGCCAGCAGCTTATCGTCCAGCCTAGCGTGGCAGTACGAGCAGTACTTC. The V call is TRBV7-8, the J call TRBJ2-7, with a weak D call TRBD2 (6 bases). V dropped 2 bases and J dropped 4 bases, with 21 bases sitting between them. The CDR3 length is 17 residues. Germline values: CDR1 SGHVS, CDR2 FQNEAQ.

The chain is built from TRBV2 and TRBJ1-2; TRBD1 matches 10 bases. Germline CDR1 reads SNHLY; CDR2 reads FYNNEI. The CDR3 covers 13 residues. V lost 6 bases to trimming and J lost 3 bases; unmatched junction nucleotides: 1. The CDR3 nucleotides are TGTGCCAGCAGGACAGGGGGCGACTATGGCTACACCTTC. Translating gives CASRTGGDYGYTF.

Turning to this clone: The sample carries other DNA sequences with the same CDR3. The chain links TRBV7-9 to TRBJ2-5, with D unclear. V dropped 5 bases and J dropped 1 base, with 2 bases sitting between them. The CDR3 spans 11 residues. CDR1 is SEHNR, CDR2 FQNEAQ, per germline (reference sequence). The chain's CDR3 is CASSPQETQYF. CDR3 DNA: TGTGCCAGCAGCCCCCAAGAGACCCAGTACTTC.

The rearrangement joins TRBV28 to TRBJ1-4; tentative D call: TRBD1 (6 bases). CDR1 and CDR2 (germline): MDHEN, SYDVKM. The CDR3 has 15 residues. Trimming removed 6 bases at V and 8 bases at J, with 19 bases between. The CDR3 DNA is TGTGCCAGCAGGTCTTTTTTGGACAGTCGGGAAAAACTGTTTTTT. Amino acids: CASRSFLDSREKLFF.

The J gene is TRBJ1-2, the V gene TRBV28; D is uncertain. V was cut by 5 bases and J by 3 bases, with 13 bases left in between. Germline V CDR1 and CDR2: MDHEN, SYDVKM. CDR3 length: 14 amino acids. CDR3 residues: CASSAAGWDYGYTF. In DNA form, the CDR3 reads TGTGCCAGCAGTGCGGCGGGGTGGGACTATGGCTACACCTTC.

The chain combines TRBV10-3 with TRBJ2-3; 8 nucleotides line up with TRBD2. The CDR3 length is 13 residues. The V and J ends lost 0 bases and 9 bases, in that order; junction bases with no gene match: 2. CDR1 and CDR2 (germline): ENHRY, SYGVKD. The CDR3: CAISESSSGTQYF. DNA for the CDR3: TGTGCCATCAGTGAGTCGTCTAGCGGGACGCAGTATTTT.

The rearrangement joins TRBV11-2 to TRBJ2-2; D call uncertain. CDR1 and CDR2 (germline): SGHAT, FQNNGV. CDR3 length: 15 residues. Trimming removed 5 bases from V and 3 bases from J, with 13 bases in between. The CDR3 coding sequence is TGTGCCAGCAGCGTACGTTTAGGCGACACCGGGGAGCTGTTTTTT. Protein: CASSVRLGDTGELFF. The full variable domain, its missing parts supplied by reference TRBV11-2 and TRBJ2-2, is EAGVAQSPRYKIIEKRQSVAFWCNPISGHATLYWYQQILGQGPKLLIQFQNNGVVDDSQLPKDRFSAERLKGVDSTLKIQPAKLEDSAVYLCASSVRLGDTGELFFGEGSRLTVL.

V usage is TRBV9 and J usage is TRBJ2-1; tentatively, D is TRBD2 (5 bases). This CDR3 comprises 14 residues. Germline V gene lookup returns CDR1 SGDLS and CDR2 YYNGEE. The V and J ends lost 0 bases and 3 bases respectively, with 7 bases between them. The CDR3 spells CASSVGRDYNEQFF. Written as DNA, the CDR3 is TGTGCCAGCAGCGTAGGCCGGGACTACAATGAGCAGTTCTTC.

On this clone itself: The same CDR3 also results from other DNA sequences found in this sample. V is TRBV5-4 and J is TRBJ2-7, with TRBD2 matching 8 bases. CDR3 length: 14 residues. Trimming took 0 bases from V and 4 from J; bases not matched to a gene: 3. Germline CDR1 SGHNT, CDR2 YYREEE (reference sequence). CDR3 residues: CASSLEASGYEQYF. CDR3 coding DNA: TGTGCCAGCAGCTTGGAGGCTAGCGGGTACGAGCAGTACTTC.

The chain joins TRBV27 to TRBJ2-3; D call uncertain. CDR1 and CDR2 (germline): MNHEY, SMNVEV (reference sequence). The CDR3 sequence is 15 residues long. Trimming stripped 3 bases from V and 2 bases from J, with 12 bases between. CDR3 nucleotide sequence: TGTGCCAGCAGTTTTCCAGGCGGTTCCACAGATACGCAGTATTTT. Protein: CASSFPGGSTDTQYF.

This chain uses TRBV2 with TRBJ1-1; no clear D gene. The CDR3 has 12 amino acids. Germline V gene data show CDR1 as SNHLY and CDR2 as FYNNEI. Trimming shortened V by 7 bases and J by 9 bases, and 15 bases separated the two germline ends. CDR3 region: CASKVGISQAFF. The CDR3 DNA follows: TGTGCCAGCAAAGTCGGTATTTCACAAGCTTTCTTT.

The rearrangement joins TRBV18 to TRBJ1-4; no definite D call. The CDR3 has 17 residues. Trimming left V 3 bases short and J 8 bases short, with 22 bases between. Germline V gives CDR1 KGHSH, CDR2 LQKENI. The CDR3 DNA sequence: TGTGCCAGCTCACCCCTGGTTGGACCTACTGGTCGGGAAAAACTGTTTTTT. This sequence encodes CASSPLVGPTGREKLFF.

CDR3 nucleotide sequence: TGTGCCAGCAGCCCAGGAGGAGGGCTCGTTGAAAAACTGTTTTTT. Amino acid sequence: CASSPGGGLVEKLFF. The chain couples TRBV9 to TRBJ1-4; no firm D call. The V end was cut by 4 bases, the J end by 7 bases, with 17 bases between. This CDR3 has 15 residues. The V gene's germline CDR1 is SGDLS and CDR2 YYNGEE. The variable domain in full, with the rest retrieved from reference TRBV9 and TRBJ1-4, is DSGVTQTPKHLITATGQRVTLRCSPRSGDLSVYWYQQSLDQGLQFLIQYYNGEERAKGNILERFSAQQFPDLHSELNLSSLELGDSALYFCASSPGGGLVEKLFFGSGTQLSVL.

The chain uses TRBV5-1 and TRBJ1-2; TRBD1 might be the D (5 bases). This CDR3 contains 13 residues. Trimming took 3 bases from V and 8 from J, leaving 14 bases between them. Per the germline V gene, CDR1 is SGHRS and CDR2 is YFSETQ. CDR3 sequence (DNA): TGCGCCAGCAGCTCTCCAGGGTCGGGCGGCTACACCTTC. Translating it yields CASSSPGSGGYTF.